The following is a T cell receptor beta chain sequence with its context. The sample comes from a study of cytomegalovirus exposure and HLA in healthy donors. Primers for the PCR totalled 60 Vbeta and 13 Jbeta. Using immunoSEQ multiplex PCR, the repertoire was profiled, and TCRdb retains in-frame clones only, with some absent. The top ten clones hold 11% of a sample with about 98,000 clones, more than 70% of them seen once. Sample: PBMCs. The TCR sequence derives from a young man in good health and CMV-seropositive.

The CDR3 DNA sequence: TGTGCCTGGACCAGGGGGGCGGTATACACCTTC. Translation: CAWTRGAVYTF. This sequence joins TRBV30 and TRBJ1-2, with 7 nucleotides matching TRBD1. V trimming: 4 bases; J trimming: 11 bases; junction bases outside the gene matches: 7. The CDR3 contains 11 residues. Germline CDR1 GTSNPN, CDR2 SVGIG (reference sequence).